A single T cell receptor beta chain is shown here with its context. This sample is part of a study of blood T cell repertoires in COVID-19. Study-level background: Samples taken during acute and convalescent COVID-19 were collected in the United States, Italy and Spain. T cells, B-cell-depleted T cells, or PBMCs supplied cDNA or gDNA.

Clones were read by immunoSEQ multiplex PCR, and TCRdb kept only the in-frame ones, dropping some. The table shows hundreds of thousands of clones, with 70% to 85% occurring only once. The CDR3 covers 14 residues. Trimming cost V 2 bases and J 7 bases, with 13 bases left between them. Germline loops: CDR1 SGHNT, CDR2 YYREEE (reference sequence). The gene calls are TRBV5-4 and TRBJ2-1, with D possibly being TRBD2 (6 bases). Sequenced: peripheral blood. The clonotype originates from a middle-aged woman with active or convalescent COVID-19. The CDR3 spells CASSFNGGGNEQFF. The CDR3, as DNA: TGTGCCAGCAGCTTTAACGGGGGAGGTAATGAGCAGTTCTTC.